Each of the 14 T cell receptor beta chains below was sequenced from the same sample in a study of response to subunit inactivated influenza vaccine. TCRdb recomputed calls from the RT-PCR reads with MiXCR, one row per CDR3 protein. The sample lists more than 450,000 distinct CDR3 sequences; around 11% were seen once. This sample was also put to use in a study of T cells expressing NK-cell markers. That paper states: 5'RACE template switching with UMIs produced the TCR beta cDNA.

The sample was PBMCs from blood, taken on the day of vaccination. These receptors all come from a man aged 50 to 59 who received an inactivated influenza vaccine.

This clonotype was recorded many times. V is TRBV24-1 and J is TRBJ2-2, with D unclear. The ends were cut back, 5 bases at V and 5 bases at J, with 8 bases in the middle. The germline V gene encodes CDR1 KGHDR and CDR2 SFDVKD. The CDR3 runs to 13 residues. The CDR3 reads CATSAWETGELFF. The DNA for the CDR3 is TGTGCCACCAGTGCCTGGGAAACCGGGGAGCTGTTTTTT.

The genes are TRBV6-6 and TRBJ2-7; tentative D call: TRBD2 (5 bases). V lost 6 bases and J lost 3, with 12 bases in between. Germline V gene sequence: CDR1 MNHNY, CDR2 SVGAGI (reference sequence). The CDR3 covers 13 residues. The CDR3 spells CASRHKAGYEQYF. CDR3 DNA sequence: TGTGCCAGCAGACATAAGGCGGGCTACGAGCAGTACTTC.

This clonotype showed up just a few times. The rearrangement links TRBV14 to TRBJ2-3; a possible D gene is TRBD1 (6 bases). The V gene's germline CDR1 is SGHDN and CDR2 FVKESK. Trimming removed 4 bases from V and 4 bases from J, with 18 bases in between. The CDR3 contains 16 residues. The CDR3 nucleotides are TGTGCCAGCAGCCCCCTAGGGACACAACTCTCAGATACGCAGTATTTT. Protein product: CASSPLGTQLSDTQYF.

The rearrangement links TRBV12-3 or TRBV12-4 to TRBJ1-2; a weak D match, TRBD1 (5 bases). The CDR3 consists of 13 residues. Between the trimmed V and J ends, which lost 6 bases and 0 bases, there was a span of 8 bases. The CDR3 loop reads CASSGATNYGYTF. The CDR3 DNA reads as TGTGCCAGCAGCGGGGCCACTAACTATGGCTACACCTTC.

V is TRBV29-1 and J is TRBJ2-2; a weak D match, TRBD1 (5 bases). CDR1 is SQVTM, CDR2 ANQGSEA, per germline. The length of the CDR3 is 14 residues. V gave up 0 bases and J gave up 5 bases, with 10 bases separating them. The CDR3 here is CSVEDPGRTGELFF. DNA of the CDR3: TGCAGCGTTGAAGACCCAGGGCGTACCGGGGAGCTGTTTTTT.

This clonotype appeared a few times. The V and J genes are TRBV7-2 and TRBJ2-3, with D possibly being TRBD2 (5 bases). Looked up from germline, CDR1 is SGHTA and CDR2 is FQGNSA. The CDR3 extends over 16 amino acids. V dropped 2 bases and J dropped 2 bases, with 14 bases sitting between them. CDR3 coding DNA: TGTGCCAGCAGCTTATTTTGGGGAGCGTTCACAGATACGCAGTATTTT. Its protein product is CASSLFWGAFTDTQYF.

This clonotype turned up a few times. The rearrangement joins TRBV5-6 to TRBJ2-7; possibly TRBD1 for D (6 bases). There are 15 residues in the CDR3. Per germline, CDR1 SGHDT and CDR2 YYEEEE. With 4 bases removed from V and 9 bases from J, the gap between germline ends came to 23 bases. CDR3 sequence (DNA): TGTGCCAGCAGCCAGGACAGTTACTATTCTACGAGGCAGTACTTC. The encoded protein is CASSQDSYYSTRQYF.

This clonotype appeared many times. The genes are TRBV9 and TRBJ1-1; D ambiguous. The V gene's germline CDR1 is SGDLS and CDR2 YYNGEE. Trimming left V 5 bases short and J 4 bases short, with 9 bases between. CDR3 size: 12 residues. The CDR3 sequence is CASSPGPTEAFF. The CDR3 DNA reads TGTGCCAGCAGTCCCGGGCCCACTGAAGCTTTCTTT.

The chain employs TRBV5-1 and TRBJ2-7; D is perhaps TRBD2 (5 bases). This CDR3 region has 16 residues. Trimming took 4 bases from V and 3 from J, leaving 20 bases between them. Germline values: CDR1 SGHRS, CDR2 YFSETQ. DNA for the CDR3: TGCGCCAGCAGCCATAGAGGGCCGCCATCGGACTACGAGCAGTACTTC. Encoded protein: CASSHRGPPSDYEQYF.

This rearrangement joins TRBV3-1 to TRBJ2-2; 8 nucleotides align to TRBD2. The germline gives CDR1 LGHDT, CDR2 YNNKEL (reference sequence). This CDR3 spans 16 amino acids. V was clipped by 5 bases and J by 6 bases; unmatched bases: 11. For the CDR3, the DNA is TGTGCCAGCAGCTTCCGTAGCGGGGCAGCGGCCGGGGAGCTGTTTTTT. It codes for CASSFRSGAAAGELFF.

In the case of this clonotype: The junction does not match germline at one end; this may be a read error. The chain carries TRBV5-1 and TRBJ1-2; 7 nucleotides agree with TRBD1. This CDR3 comprises 13 residues. From germline, CDR1 is SGHRS and CDR2 YFSETQ. The CDR3 sequence: CASSPGQNYGYSF. The CDR3 DNA reads as TGCGCCAGCAGCCCGGGACAGAACTATGGCTACAGCTTC.

This chain links TRBV27 with TRBJ1-5; tentative D call: TRBD1 (5 bases). Trimming took off 4 bases at V and 4 bases at J, with 8 bases between the two ends. The CDR3 is 13 residues long. CDR1 and CDR2 from the germline V gene are MNHEY and SMNVEV (reference sequence). CDR3 nucleotide sequence: TGTGCCAGCAGTTCGGGACGGAATCAGCCCCAGCATTTT. This gives the protein CASSSGRNQPQHF.

This clonotype occurred a few times. This chain links TRBV4-2 with TRBJ2-5; tentatively, D is TRBD2 (5 bases). V was cut by 0 bases and J by 10 bases, with 12 bases left in between. Germline CDR1 is LGHNA and CDR2 is YNFKEQ. The CDR3 consists of 13 residues. CDR3 DNA sequence: TGTGCCAGCAGCCAAGACCAGCTCGGAGGCCAGTACTTC. Translating gives CASSQDQLGGQYF.

This clonotype was detected ten times or more. The rearrangement joins TRBV6-5 to TRBJ1-5; maybe TRBD1 (5 bases). Germline values: CDR1 MNHEY, CDR2 SVGAGI. The CDR3 has 22 amino acids. The V end lost 4 bases, the J end lost 0 bases, and 31 bases lay between the germline ends. For the CDR3, the DNA is TGTGCCAGCAGTTCCTACCGACAGTCAACGTCCATGTTGAGGGATAGCAATCAGCCCCAGCATTTT. Translating gives CASSSYRQSTSMLRDSNQPQHF.